This T cell receptor (beta chain) derives from a study of immune evolution from preneoplasia to lung adenocarcinoma. Germline CDR1 SGDLS, CDR2 YYNGEE. V gave up 4 bases and J gave up 7 bases; unmatched junction bases: 4. The CDR3 extends over 12 amino acids. Resections took place in Japan or China from the mid-2010s to the late 2010s. Worth noting for this clone: Its antigen is unidentified.

Generated by immunoSEQ multiplex PCR, the TCRdb table keeps only in-frame clones and is missing some. There are some 9,800 clones in the sample; 88% occur only once, and about 2.7% lies in the top ten. Findings and limits, study-wide: Normal lung had highest clonality; later lesions appeared denser, more diverse. Highest clonality occurred in KRAS-mutant, not EGFR-mutant or double wild-type, nodules. Top clone share appeared to fall from AAH through AIS, MIA, adenocarcinoma.

Sequenced material: FFPE invasive lung adenocarcinoma tissue. V and J are TRBV9 and TRBJ1-1; 7 bases map to TRBD1. The sequence was obtained from a person aged 70 to 85 with invasive lung adenocarcinoma. Some clones in this sample may be carry-over from other donors' samples. This CDR3 reads CASSPGGIEAFF. Here the CDR3 DNA reads TGTGCCAGCAGCCCAGGGGGAATTGAAGCTTTCTTT. The full variable domain, completed using reference TRBV9 and TRBJ1-1, is DSGVTQTPKHLITATGQRVTLRCSPRSGDLSVYWYQQSLDQGLQFLIQYYNGEERAKGNILERFSAQQFPDLHSELNLSSLELGDSALYFCASSPGGIEAFFGQGTRLTVV.